This TCR beta chain was identified in a study of cytomegalovirus exposure and HLA in healthy donors. Findings and limits, study-wide: After further analysis at a later stage, roughly 16,000 TCR beta sequences were associated with HLA alleles at 0.05 false discovery rate. Apart from CMV serostatus, no immune exposure information was available.

The ends lost 4 bases at V and 1 base at J; junction bases unmatched: 6. The CDR3 contains 15 residues. Germline V gene lookup returns CDR1 LGHNA and CDR2 YSLEER. 13 Jbeta primers and 60 Vbeta primers were used for the PCR. The protocol was immunoSEQ multiplex PCR, while the TCRdb copy is restricted to in-frame clones and leaves out a portion. Of over 150,000 clones listed, around 79% are singletons. As to this clone: As yet, its antigen is unknown.

Source material: PBMCs. J is TRBJ1-1 and V is TRBV4-3; 7 nucleotides align to TRBD1. The receptor was isolated from a woman aged 40 to 49 in good health and CMV-seropositive. The CDR3 is CASSLAGGKNTEAFF. CDR3 in DNA: TGCGCCAGCAGCCTAGCAGGGGGAAAGAACACTGAAGCTTTCTTT.